Following are 14 T cell receptor beta chains from one sample sequenced in a study of cytomegalovirus exposure and HLA in healthy donors. Primers: 60 Vbeta forward and 13 Jbeta reverse. Clones were read by immunoSEQ multiplex PCR, and TCRdb kept only the in-frame ones, dropping some. The sample comprises some 200,000 clones, 65% to 90% of which are singletons, and roughly 6.3% rests with the top ten. The material sequenced was PBMCs. These receptors were taken from a man aged 35-49 years in good health and CMV-seropositive.

V is TRBV7-3 and J is TRBJ2-4; 8 nucleotides match TRBD1. The CDR3 length is 13 residues. V was pared by 5 bases and J by 10 bases, with 7 bases of the junction left unmatched. The germline CDR1 and CDR2 sequences are SGHTA and FQGTGA. The CDR3 sequence: CASSPGTGLIQYF. CDR3 nucleotide sequence: TGTGCCAGCAGCCCCGGGACAGGCTTGATTCAGTACTTC.

The rearrangement uses TRBV7-6 and TRBJ2-1; D possibly corresponds to TRBD2 (6 bases). Germline-derived CDR1 and CDR2 are SGHVS and FNYEAQ. V was trimmed by 1 base and J by 7 bases, leaving 14 bases between them. CDR3 length equals 15 residues. Here the CDR3 reads CASSLGAGPENEQFF. The CDR3 coding sequence is TGTGCCAGCAGCTTAGGGGCGGGGCCGGAAAATGAGCAGTTCTTC.

The gene calls are TRBV18 and TRBJ2-4; TRBD2 matches at 11 bases. J gave up 1 base and V 4 bases, and 9 bases lay outside the gene matches. This CDR3 has 18 amino acids. CDR1 is KGHSH and CDR2 is LQKENI in the germline V gene. The CDR3 sequence: CASSRLAGGREAKNIQYF. The CDR3, as DNA: TGTGCCAGCTCACGTCTAGCGGGGGGCCGGGAGGCCAAAAACATTCAGTACTTC. Full variable domain (rest looked up from reference TRBV18 and TRBJ2-4): NAGVMQNPRHLVRRRGQEARLRCSPMKGHSHVYWYRQLPEEGLKFMVYLQKENIIDESGMPKERFSAEFPKEGPSILRIQQVVRGDSAAYFCASSRLAGGREAKNIQYFGAGTRLSVL.

This clone has more than one count but fewer than ten. The genes are TRBV6-6 and TRBJ2-5; weak D call: TRBD2 (6 bases). The end of the DNA aligns better with TRBJ2-7, so the J call may be wrong. CDR1 MNHNY and CDR2 SVGAGI come from the germline V gene (reference sequence). This CDR3 has 16 residues. CDR3 sequence (DNA): TGTGCCAGCAGTTATTCTGGGGGGACGAGCTCCTACGAGCAGTACTTC. This gives the protein CASSYSGGTSSYEQYF.

The chain combines TRBV29-1 with TRBJ2-3, with a possible D match to TRBD1 (5 bases). Germline-derived CDR1 and CDR2 are SQVTM and ANQGSEA. Trimming shortened V by 4 bases and J by 4 bases, and 9 bases separated the two germline ends. The CDR3 covers 12 residues. The CDR3 bases are TGCAGCGTTGTCGTGACAGCAGATACGCAGTATTTT. Protein product: CSVVVTADTQYF.

J is TRBJ2-5 and V is TRBV27; 7 positions match TRBD2. This CDR3 has 14 amino acids. Germline assignment: CDR1 MNHEY and CDR2 SMNVEV (reference sequence). V was clipped by 6 bases and J by 9 bases; unmatched bases: 13. The CDR3 here is CASRGAGPQLAQYF. The CDR3 DNA reads TGTGCCAGCAGGGGAGCGGGACCACAACTGGCCCAGTACTTC.

The V gene is TRBV4-2, the J gene TRBJ2-7; 7 nucleotides line up with TRBD2. CDR3 length: 15 amino acids. V trimming: 0 bases; J trimming: 0 bases; junction bases outside the gene matches: 2. Germline CDR1 LGHNA, CDR2 YNFKEQ. The CDR3 is CASSQEGGGSYEQYF. The CDR3 region has the DNA TGTGCCAGCAGCCAAGAAGGCGGGGGCTCCTACGAGCAGTACTTC.

The gene calls are TRBV5-4 and TRBJ2-5, with D possibly TRBD1 on 5 matching bases. The germline V gene has CDR1 SGHNT and CDR2 YYREEE (reference sequence). This CDR3 contains 15 residues. V shed 4 bases and J shed 0 bases, with 13 bases lying between them. The CDR3 spells CASSTPTAYQETQYF. The CDR3 DNA is TGTGCCAGCAGCACCCCGACAGCGTACCAAGAGACCCAGTACTTC.

The gene calls are TRBV7-9 and TRBJ2-3; 7 positions agree with TRBD1. V dropped 5 bases and J dropped 8; count of bases not matched to a gene: 7. The germline V gene has CDR1 SEHNR and CDR2 FQNEAQ (reference sequence). This CDR3 is built from 13 residues. The DNA for the CDR3 is TGTGCCAGCAGCAGAGGGACAGATCTTACGCAGTATTTT. It specifies CASSRGTDLTQYF.

The V gene is TRBV30, the J gene TRBJ2-5, with 7 nucleotides matching TRBD2. The J call may be mistaken, given a closer DNA end match to TRBJ2-7. The germline V gene has CDR1 GTSNPN and CDR2 SVGIG (reference sequence). The CDR3 sequence is 12 residues long. In DNA, the CDR3 is TGTGCCTGGGGGGGGGATTCATACGAGCAGTACTTC. Its protein product is CAWGGDSYEQYF.

The J gene is TRBJ2-7, the V gene TRBV5-1, with TRBD1 as a possible D gene (5 bases). In germline, CDR1 is SGHRS, CDR2 YFSETQ. Trimming removed 1 base at V and 2 bases at J, with 10 bases between. The CDR3 has 14 amino acids. This chain's CDR3 is CASSLTGIPYEQYF. The CDR3 DNA is TGCGCCAGCAGCTTGACAGGTATCCCCTACGAGCAGTACTTC. Full variable domain (remainder filled in from reference TRBV5-1 and TRBJ2-7): KAGVTQTPRYLIKTRGQQVTLSCSPISGHRSVSWYQQTPGQGLQFLFEYFSETQRNKGNFPGRFSGRQFSNSRSEMNVSTLELGDSALYLCASSLTGIPYEQYFGPGTRLTVT.

The V gene is TRBV4-3, the J gene TRBJ2-3; TRBD1 matches at 8 bases. This CDR3 is 17 amino acids long. CDR1 and CDR2 (germline): LGHNA, YSLEER. V shed 0 bases and J 5 bases; nucleotides not matched to a gene: 10. The CDR3 here is CASSQERHRGVLDTQYF. DNA of the CDR3: TGCGCCAGCAGCCAAGAAAGACACAGGGGGGTTTTAGATACGCAGTATTTT.

The chain uses TRBV23-1 and TRBJ1-2; a possible D gene is TRBD1 (6 bases). TRBV23-1 is labeled an ORF, and its function is uncertain. The CDR3 extends over 19 amino acids. V was clipped by 0 bases and J by 0 bases, with 20 bases between them. The CDR3, as DNA: TGCGCCAGCAGTCAATCCAGGGGACACGTCGCTCTGGCTAACTATGGCTACACCTTC. This sequence encodes CASSQSRGHVALANYGYTF.

The genes are TRBV7-9 and TRBJ2-5; D not resolved. V lost 2 bases and J 5 bases, leaving 21 bases between the germline ends. The CDR3 has 17 residues. From germline, CDR1 is SEHNR and CDR2 FQNEAQ (reference sequence). Written as DNA, the CDR3 is TGTGCCAGCAGCTTAAGACTCCTCGGCAAAAACCGGGAGACCCAGTACTTC. Amino acid sequence: CASSLRLLGKNRETQYF. Drawing the rest from reference TRBV7-9 and TRBJ2-5, the complete variable domain is DTGVSQNPRHKITKRGQNVTFRCDPISEHNRLYWYRQTLGQGPEFLTYFQNEAQLEKSRLLSDRFSAERPKGSFSTLEIQRTEQGDSAMYLCASSLRLLGKNRETQYFGPGTRLLVL.